This is a list of T cell receptor beta chains from one sample in a study of T cells in Graves' hyperthyroidism and ophthalmopathy. TCRdb reanalysed the multiplex PCR reads using MiXCR and keeps one entry per CDR3 protein. Of about 400,000 distinct CDR3 sequences in the sample, roughly 25% were seen once. The sample consisted of blood. The receptors were gathered from a man between 45 and 60 years old with Graves' hyperthyroidism. Both conserved end residues are part of each CDR3. The D gene is left open where the match is weak. Some rows have no size entry. The others give once, few or many, or a class for an expanded clone.

d_call v_call clone_size cdr3_aa
TRBD1 TRBV7-9 NA CASSTGQGETQYF
NA TRBV5-1 NA CASSTETDTQYF
NA TRBV19 NA CASSATGTNTGELFF
NA TRBV27 few CASSGSGRVGNNEQFF
NA TRBV3-1 few CASSQSPTANYGYTF
TRBD1 TRBV7-6 NA CASSLGDRGTQYF
TRBD2 TRBV29-1 NA CSVQSPGLAGGEQFF
TRBD2 TRBV6-1 NA CASSDRDYPTYEQYF
NA TRBV20-1 NA CSARGQTKSPLHF
NA TRBV11-1 NA CASSQNKKDPRSF
TRBD1 TRBV12-3/TRBV12-4 NA CASSPTRQGAGETQYF
TRBD2 TRBV6-5 few CASSYFPIAGVRETQYF
TRBD1 TRBV3-1 many CASSETGRGYTF
NA TRBV30 many CAWSVSNYGYTF
NA TRBV11-3 few CASSLITSGNTEAFF
NA TRBV6-1 many CASSYYSGSYEQYF
TRBD2 TRBV3-1 many CASSLPGGSSYEQYF
TRBD2 TRBV5-6 few CASSDSGRDTGELFF
NA TRBV20-1 NA CSAVFSLTGELFF
NA TRBV5-1 few CASSLGHRTNTGELFF
NA TRBV27 many CASSQSGLSAGQYF
TRBD2 TRBV12-3/TRBV12-4 NA CASSLVGSGVITDTQYF
NA TRBV7-3 many CASSFQTGDNEQFF
NA TRBV10-1 few CASKYTSSYEQYF
NA TRBV9 few CASSVVKDGLPYEQYF
TRBD2 TRBV7-3 many CASAGGGSGYNEQFF
NA TRBV24-1 few CATSAGPSRDTQYF
NA TRBV11-1 many CASSLEGGDTEAFF
TRBD2 TRBV20-1 NA CSARRLAGVEQFF
NA TRBV20-1 few CSAREAYGYTF
NA TRBV12-3/TRBV12-4 NA CASSNLGGVGELFF
TRBD1 TRBV19 NA CASRIVGGRGTGAFF
TRBD2 TRBV29-1 NA CSVELRLAGVLNEQFF
NA TRBV7-9 once CASSLALTGELFF
NA TRBV28 once CASSPPDTYGYTF
TRBD2 TRBV7-9 many CASSSGLSLNEQFF
NA TRBV3-1 few CASTPTKKSNSPLHF
NA TRBV6-5 NA CASSFQQGSGANVLTF
NA TRBV6-1 NA CASSSTNVPNEQYF
NA TRBV10-1 NA CASSDYRANTGELFF
NA TRBV20-1 NA CSASDLSSYNEQFF
NA TRBV27 NA CASGRDYKTQYF
TRBD1 TRBV28 many CASSLTTGGSNTEAFF
NA TRBV11-3 NA CASSPRSNEQFF
NA TRBV11-2 few CASSLVRGFMYEQYF
NA TRBV11-2 many CASSLDLYEQYF
TRBD1 TRBV7-3 many CASSSDRVGTQYF
NA TRBV3-1 NA CASSQVRRTEAFF
NA TRBV11-2 NA CASSLVWGAGNNEQFF
TRBD1 TRBV5-1 NA CASSLGGQGIWYF
NA TRBV14 NA CASSPRETDTQYF
NA TRBV27 many CASSSILTGFQETQYF
NA TRBV6-1 NA CASRPGVNSPLHF
NA TRBV6-1 NA CASRGEGSYNEQFF
TRBD2 TRBV4-1 few CASSQDRSGTSYEQYF
TRBD2 TRBV11-1 NA CASSIAGNRHEQYF
NA TRBV20-1 few CSASGRESYNEQFF
NA TRBV7-9 many CASSLVGSGETQYF
NA TRBV9 few CASSSDYSYEQYF